The clone carrying this T cell receptor beta chain has a handful of counts. Its target is not known. V dropped 4 bases and J dropped 5; count of bases not matched to a gene: 5. This CDR3 has 15 amino acids. Germline loops: CDR1 SGHTA, CDR2 FQGNSA. cDNA synthesis used the whole RNA isolate, giving expressed TCRB sequences. Libraries were prepared by immunoSEQ multiplex PCR; TCRdb keeps only in-frame clonotypes and omits some of them. The top ten clones hold roughly 0.5% of a sample with over 150,000 clones, approximately 8.1% of them seen once. This sample is drawn from a study of beta chain features in type 1 diabetes. Study-wide points: Patients with type 1 diabetes carried fewer insertions and had more deletions at their VDJ junctions. Reads derived from cDNA could over-represent cells showing high TCR expression. Shorter TCRB CDR3s, moderately but significantly so, marked every one of the four CD4+ subsets in Type 1 diabetes patients. It was among patients, rather than healthy donors, that naive, central memory and Treg TCRB repertoires appeared more similar.

CD4+ cells of the naive, central memory, regulatory and stem cell-like memory types were sorted via CD45RO/CCR7/CD25/CD127/CD95/CD27. The rearrangement uses TRBV7-2 and TRBJ1-2; 12 bases are shared with TRBD1. The TCR originated in a young man with type 1 diabetes. Sequenced input: central memory CD4+ T cells from blood. The CDR3 loop reads CASSSGTGGRYGYTF. The CDR3 region has the DNA TGTGCCAGCAGCTCCGGGACAGGGGGCCGGTATGGCTACACCTTC. The full variable domain, rest sourced from reference TRBV7-2 and TRBJ1-2, is GAGVSQSPSNKVTEKGKDVELRCDPISGHTALYWYRQSLGQGLEFLIYFQGNSAPDKSGLPSDRFSAERTGGSVSTLTIQRTQQEDSAVYLCASSSGTGGRYGYTFGSGTRLTVV.